Below are 3 T cell receptor beta chains sequenced from a single sample in a study of blood T cell repertoires in COVID-19. TCRdb's table, derived via immunoSEQ multiplex PCR, lists solely in-frame clones and lacks some. The repertoire has around 290,000 clones, 88% of them found once; the top ten carry approximately 2%. The sample was PBMCs or T cells enriched from blood (not recorded which). The receptors stem from a woman aged 55-75 years in a cohort exposed to, infected with or recovered from COVID-19 (not recorded which).

The V gene is TRBV7-2, the J gene TRBJ2-3; D is perhaps TRBD2 (6 bases). The CDR3 contains 17 residues. Germline loops: CDR1 SGHTA, CDR2 FQGNSA. Deletions cut 1 base from V and 9 bases from J, with 23 bases between. CDR3 sequence reads: CASSLDRPGLLSGTQYF. Here the CDR3 DNA reads TGTGCCAGCAGCTTAGACAGACCGGGACTTCTTTCGGGAACGCAGTATTTT.

The chain is built from TRBV7-8 and TRBJ1-2, with D hard to call. Looked up from germline, CDR1 is SGHVS and CDR2 is FQNEAQ. This CDR3 spans 17 amino acids. Trimming took 1 base from V and 0 from J, leaving 15 bases between them. CDR3 bases: TGTGCCAGCAGCTTAGGGAGTGTCGGCAGCGCTAACTATGGCTACACCTTC. Residues: CASSLGSVGSANYGYTF.

This clone was detected only once. The rearrangement uses TRBV28 and TRBJ2-7; 14 positions match TRBD2. Germline CDR1 reads MDHEN; CDR2 reads SYDVKM. V lost 9 bases to trimming and J lost 7 bases; unmatched junction nucleotides: 17. The CDR3 spans 17 residues. CDR3 sequence (DNA): TGTGCCAGTTTCGGTACCAGACTAGCGGGAGGGGGGCGAGAGCAGTACTTC. Amino acid sequence: CASFGTRLAGGGREQYF.